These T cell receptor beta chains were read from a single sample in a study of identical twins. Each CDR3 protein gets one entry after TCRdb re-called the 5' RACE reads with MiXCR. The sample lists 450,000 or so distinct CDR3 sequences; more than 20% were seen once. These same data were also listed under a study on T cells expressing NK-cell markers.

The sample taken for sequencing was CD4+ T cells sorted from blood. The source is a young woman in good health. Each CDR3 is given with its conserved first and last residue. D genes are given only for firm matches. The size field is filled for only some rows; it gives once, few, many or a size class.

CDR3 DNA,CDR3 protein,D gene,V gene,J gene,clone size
TGCGCCAGTAGAGCGGGGGCGAACAATGAGCAGTTCTTC,CASRAGANNEQFF,TRBD2,TRBV10-2,TRBJ2-1,-
TGTGCCAGCAGTGACAGGGGAAATAGCACAGATACGCAGTATTTT,CASSDRGNSTDTQYF,TRBD1,TRBV12-3/TRBV12-4,TRBJ2-3,-
TGTGCCACCAGCGGAGAGAGGCGGAGGGGGAGGCAGTTCTTC,CATSGERRRGRQFF,-,TRBV15,TRBJ2-1,-
TGTGCCAGCAGCTTAGGGGGGGCGTCCTACGAGCAGTACTTC,CASSLGGASYEQYF,-,TRBV7-9,TRBJ2-7,-
TGCGCCAGCAGCTTTTCCTGGGAAGAGACCCAGTACTTC,CASSFSWEETQYF,-,TRBV5-1,TRBJ2-5,-
TGTGCCAGCAGTCGCGGACTAGCGGGAGGGCTGGCCAACATTCAGTACTTC,CASSRGLAGGLANIQYF,TRBD2,TRBV6-2/TRBV6-3,TRBJ2-4,-
TGTGCCAGCAGGGAGGGGCAGGGTGATGGCTACACCTTC,CASREGQGDGYTF,-,TRBV7-2,TRBJ1-2,few
TGTGCCAGCAGCCACAGCGGAGGTTTAGATACGCAGTATTTT,CASSHSGGLDTQYF,-,TRBV12-3/TRBV12-4,TRBJ2-3,few
TGTGCCAGCTCACGCCAGGGGGCTAATGGGTATGGCTACACCTTC,CASSRQGANGYGYTF,TRBD1,TRBV18,TRBJ1-2,-
TGTGCCAGCAGTTTAGAGGTGTTTGGGTCTCCTTACTACGAGCAGTACTTC,CASSLEVFGSPYYEQYF,-,TRBV12-3/TRBV12-4,TRBJ2-7,-
TGTGCCAGCAGCCAAGTTCTAGCGGGCGTCTACGAGCAGTACTTC,CASSQVLAGVYEQYF,TRBD2,TRBV3-1,TRBJ2-7,-
TGCGCCAGCAGCCCTGGGACAGGGCTAGGTGAGCAGTTCTTC,CASSPGTGLGEQFF,TRBD1,TRBV5-1,TRBJ2-1,-
TGTGCCAGCAGCTTTTCTCTTAACCAAGAGACCCAGTACTTC,CASSFSLNQETQYF,-,TRBV7-2,TRBJ2-5,few
TGTGCCAGCAGTGGGACTAGCGGGAGGAATGAGCAGTTCTTC,CASSGTSGRNEQFF,TRBD2,TRBV6-4,TRBJ2-1,few
TGTGCCACCAGCAGAGATCTGGGACCCAACAATGAGCAGTTCTTC,CATSRDLGPNNEQFF,-,TRBV15,TRBJ2-1,-
TGCGCCAGCAGCTCAACAGGGTTAGGCCAAGAGACCCAGTACTTC,CASSSTGLGQETQYF,-,TRBV5-1,TRBJ2-5,few
TGTGCCAGCAGCTCCGACGGACCTAACTATGGCTACACCTTC,CASSSDGPNYGYTF,-,TRBV7-9,TRBJ1-2,-
TGTGCCACTACTGACAGGGGATTCACTGAAGCTTTCTTT,CATTDRGFTEAFF,TRBD1,TRBV6-1,TRBJ1-1,-
TGTGCCAGCGCCCCGGGACGGAGCTACGAGCAGTACTTC,CASAPGRSYEQYF,-,TRBV6-2/TRBV6-3,TRBJ2-7,-
TGCAGCGTTGAACTAGGACTAGCGGAAAACTACAATGAGCAGTTCTTC,CSVELGLAENYNEQFF,TRBD2,TRBV29-1,TRBJ2-1,-
TGCAGTGCAGGGGGGGGTTCTGTAGACAATGAGCAGTTCTTC,CSAGGGSVDNEQFF,-,TRBV20-1,TRBJ2-1,few
TGTGCCAGCAGACCCCTAGCGGGGGCCGGGGAGACCCAGTACTTC,CASRPLAGAGETQYF,TRBD2,TRBV12-3/TRBV12-4,TRBJ2-5,many
TGTGCCAGCAGCCCGGGCCTCAATGAAAAACTGTTTTTT,CASSPGLNEKLFF,-,TRBV3-1,TRBJ1-4,-
TGTGCCAGCAGTGAAGATAGCAACTCTTACAATGAGCAGTTCTTC,CASSEDSNSYNEQFF,-,TRBV6-1,TRBJ2-1,-
TGTGCCAGCAGCCAAGATCGAGGGGAGGTGAACACTGAAGCTTTCTTT,CASSQDRGEVNTEAFF,-,TRBV3-1,TRBJ1-1,-
TGTGCCAGCAGCCCGGGTAAAGAGCAGTACTTC,CASSPGKEQYF,-,TRBV7-9,TRBJ2-7,-
TGTGCCAGCAGCCAAGTTCGACTAGCATGGGAGACCCAGTACTTC,CASSQVRLAWETQYF,TRBD2,TRBV3-1,TRBJ2-5,-
TGTGCCTGGAGTGCGCCCACAGGCTATGGCTACACCTTC,CAWSAPTGYGYTF,-,TRBV30,TRBJ1-2,-
TGTGCCAGCAGGGACAGTTACTCTGGAAACACCATATATTTT,CASRDSYSGNTIYF,-,TRBV12-3/TRBV12-4,TRBJ1-3,-
TGCGCCAGCAGCCAAGATCCAGGGGTGAACACTGAAGCTTTCTTT,CASSQDPGVNTEAFF,-,TRBV4-3,TRBJ1-1,few
TGTGCCAGCAGTTGGGGGACACCTTCATATGGCTACACCTTC,CASSWGTPSYGYTF,-,TRBV6-5,TRBJ1-2,few
TGTGCCAGCAGTCTTGCGGGACTAGCCTACAATGAGCAGTTCTTC,CASSLAGLAYNEQFF,TRBD2,TRBV6-1,TRBJ2-1,few
TGTGCCAGCAGCTCCCGAGTTGCGACCTCCTACGAGCAGTACTTC,CASSSRVATSYEQYF,-,TRBV7-2,TRBJ2-7,-
TGCAGTGAGGGGACTGATTTTGGTGAGCAGTTCTTC,CSEGTDFGEQFF,-,TRBV20-1,TRBJ2-1,few
TGTGCCAGCGGGCCCGGGACAGGGTATGAGACCCAGTACTTC,CASGPGTGYETQYF,TRBD1,TRBV6-1,TRBJ2-5,-
TGTGCCAGCAGTTTAGCGGGAGCTAAGAATGAGCAGTTCTTC,CASSLAGAKNEQFF,TRBD2,TRBV6-5,TRBJ2-1,-